This T cell receptor beta chain is from a study of T cells in Graves' hyperthyroidism and ophthalmopathy. On the study more broadly: Peripheral blood collection took place at initial diagnosis, before any treatment.

This clonotype was counted at least ten times. Antigen: not known. CDR3 length: 13 amino acids. V lost 3 bases and J lost 5, with 10 bases in between. Germline V CDR1 and CDR2: MNHEY, SVGAGI. The CDR3 regions of TCR beta were amplified from RNA transcripts. HTBI primers were employed in a first-round RT-PCR of the TCR CDR3. MiXCR, applied by TCRdb to the multiplex PCR reads, yields one record per CDR3 protein. The sample holds hundreds of thousands of distinct CDR3 sequences, about 20% seen once. Study findings and constraints: The blood repertoire included most of the expanded thyroid clonotypes above 0.001.

Input material: blood. The chain employs TRBV6-5 and TRBJ2-5; D ambiguous. This clonotype was sampled from a woman between 18 and 29 years old with Graves' hyperthyroidism. Written as DNA, the CDR3 is TGTGCCAGCAGTTATACCCTAGGGGAGACCCAGTACTTC. Encoded protein: CASSYTLGETQYF.